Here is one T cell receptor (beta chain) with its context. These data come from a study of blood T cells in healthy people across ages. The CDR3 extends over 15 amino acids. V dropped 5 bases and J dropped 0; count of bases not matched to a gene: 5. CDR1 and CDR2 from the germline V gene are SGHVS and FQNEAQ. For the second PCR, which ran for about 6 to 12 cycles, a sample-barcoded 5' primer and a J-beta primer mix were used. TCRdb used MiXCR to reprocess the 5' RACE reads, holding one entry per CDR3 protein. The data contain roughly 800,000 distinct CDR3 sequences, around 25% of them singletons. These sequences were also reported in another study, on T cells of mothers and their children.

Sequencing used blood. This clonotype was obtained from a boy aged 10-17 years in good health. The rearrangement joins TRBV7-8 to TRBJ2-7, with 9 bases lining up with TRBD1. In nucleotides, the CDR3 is TGTGCCAGCAGCACGGCGGGACAGGGCTCCTACGAGCAGTACTTC. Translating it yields CASSTAGQGSYEQYF.